This TCR beta chain appears in the sequencing data of a study of T and B cells in COVID-19 patients. About the study: Peripheral blood came from COVID-19 patients with active infection or after recovery. Comorbidities linked to unfavorable COVID-19 outcome were present in nine tenths of the roughly 20 active-infection patients. Active-infection patients were older, median 67 years, than recovered patients, median around 30 years. Study-wide results and caveats: In COVID-19 patients, T cell receptor beta variable and joining gene use was reportedly strongly skewed.

The V gene's germline CDR1 is MNHNY and CDR2 SVGAGI (reference sequence). This CDR3 region has 20 residues. V was pared by 5 bases and J by 0 bases, with 16 bases of the junction left unmatched. TRB was amplified from about 260-540 ng of blood genomic DNA. Multiplex PCR with BIOMED2 TRB-A/B primer pools amplified TRB rearrangements. A single record per CDR3 protein comes from TCRdb applying MiXCR to the multiplex PCR reads. The table has 13,000 to 15,000 distinct CDR3 sequences, over 25% seen once; the top ten hold approximately 6.2%. The count of this clonotype is one. As yet, its antigen is unknown. The gene calls are TRBV6-6 and TRBJ2-1; TRBD2 agrees at 10 bases. The receptor was derived from a human donor who had recovered from COVID-19. Sequenced material: blood. The CDR3 nucleotides are TGTGCCAGCAGTCGGGTAGGACTAGCGGAATCAAAAAGCTCCTACAATGAGCAGTTCTTC. It is translated as CASSRVGLAESKSSYNEQFF.